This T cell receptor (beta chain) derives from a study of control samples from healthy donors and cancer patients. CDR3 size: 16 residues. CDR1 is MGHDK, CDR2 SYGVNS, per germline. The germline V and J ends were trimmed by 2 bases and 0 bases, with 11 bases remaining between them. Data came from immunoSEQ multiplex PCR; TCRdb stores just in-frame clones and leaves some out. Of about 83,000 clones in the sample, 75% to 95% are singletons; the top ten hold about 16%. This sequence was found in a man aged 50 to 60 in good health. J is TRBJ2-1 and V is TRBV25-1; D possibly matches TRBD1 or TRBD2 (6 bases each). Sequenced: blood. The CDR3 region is CASSERGRSSYNEQFF. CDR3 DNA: TGTGCCAGCAGTGAACGGGGGCGAAGCTCCTACAATGAGCAGTTCTTC.